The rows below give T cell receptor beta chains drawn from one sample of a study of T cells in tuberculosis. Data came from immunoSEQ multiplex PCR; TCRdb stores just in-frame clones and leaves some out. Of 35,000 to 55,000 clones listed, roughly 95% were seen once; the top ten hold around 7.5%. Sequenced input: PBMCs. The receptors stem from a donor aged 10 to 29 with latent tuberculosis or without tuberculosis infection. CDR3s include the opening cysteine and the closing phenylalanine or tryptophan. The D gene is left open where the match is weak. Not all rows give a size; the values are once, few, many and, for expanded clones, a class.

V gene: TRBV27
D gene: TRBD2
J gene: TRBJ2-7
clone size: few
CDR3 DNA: TGTGCCAGCAGTTTAACTAGCGGGAGCTACGAGCAGTACTTC
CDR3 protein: CASSLTSGSYEQYF

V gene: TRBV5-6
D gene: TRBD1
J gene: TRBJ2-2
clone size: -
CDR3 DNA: TGTGCCAGCAGCTCCCAGACAGGGGGGACCGGGGAGCTGTTTTTT
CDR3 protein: CASSSQTGGTGELFF

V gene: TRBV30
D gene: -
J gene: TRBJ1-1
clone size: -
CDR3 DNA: TGTGCCTGGAGTGTCGGAGTCAACACTGAAGCTTTCTTT
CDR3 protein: CAWSVGVNTEAFF

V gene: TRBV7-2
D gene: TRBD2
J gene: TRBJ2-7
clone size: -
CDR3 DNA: TGTGCCAGCAGCTCCCTAGCGGTGCCCTACGAGCAGTACTTC
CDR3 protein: CASSSLAVPYEQYF

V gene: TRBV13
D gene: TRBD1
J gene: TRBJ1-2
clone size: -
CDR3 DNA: TGTGCCAGCAGCTTAGGGACAGGGGATGGCTACACCTTC
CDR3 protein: CASSLGTGDGYTF

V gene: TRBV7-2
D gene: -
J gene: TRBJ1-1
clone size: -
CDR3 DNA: TGTGCCAGCAGCTCCCACAGGAACACTGAAGCTTTCTTT
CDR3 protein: CASSSHRNTEAFF

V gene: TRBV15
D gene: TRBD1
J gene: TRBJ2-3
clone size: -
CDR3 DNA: TGTGCCACCAGCAGAGATTATCTCTCAGCCGGGACAGGGACTTCCGGCACAGATACGCAGTATTTT
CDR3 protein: CATSRDYLSAGTGTSGTDTQYF

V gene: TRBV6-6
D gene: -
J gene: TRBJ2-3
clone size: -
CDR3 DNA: TGTGCCAGCAAAGCGGGTGCCACAGATACGCAGTATTTT
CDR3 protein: CASKAGATDTQYF

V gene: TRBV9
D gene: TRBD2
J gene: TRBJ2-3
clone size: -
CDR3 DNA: TGTGCCAGCAGCGTAGCTCCTAGCGGGGGTAGCACAGATACGCAGTATTTT
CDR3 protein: CASSVAPSGGSTDTQYF

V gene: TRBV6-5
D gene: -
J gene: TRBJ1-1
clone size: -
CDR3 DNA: TGTGCCAGCAGCCAGAACGGGGACACTGAAGCTTTCTTT
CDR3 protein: CASSQNGDTEAFF

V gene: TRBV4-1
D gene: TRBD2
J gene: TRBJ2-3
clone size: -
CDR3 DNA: TGCGCCAGCAGCCAAGGACTTCGGGAGGGCCGGTTTGACACAGATACGCAGTATTTT
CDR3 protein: CASSQGLREGRFDTDTQYF

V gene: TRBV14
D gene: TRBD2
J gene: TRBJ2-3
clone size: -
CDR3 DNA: TGTGCCAGCAGCCAAGACCCACAGCGGGGGTTTCTTGGAACAGATACGCAGTATTTT
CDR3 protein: CASSQDPQRGFLGTDTQYF

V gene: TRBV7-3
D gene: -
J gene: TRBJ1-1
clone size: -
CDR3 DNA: TGTGCCAGCAGCTTGGGGGGAAGCACTGAAGCTTTCTTT
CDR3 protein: CASSLGGSTEAFF

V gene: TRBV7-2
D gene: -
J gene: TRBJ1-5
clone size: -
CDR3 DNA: TGTGCCAGCAGCTTCCCTGGGGCTTACAATCAGCCCCAGCATTTT
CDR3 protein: CASSFPGAYNQPQHF

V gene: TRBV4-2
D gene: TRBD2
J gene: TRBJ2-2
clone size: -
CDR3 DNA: TGTGCCAGCAGCCAAGATCTAGCGGGAGGGGGAACCGGGGAGCTGTTTTTT
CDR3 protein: CASSQDLAGGGTGELFF

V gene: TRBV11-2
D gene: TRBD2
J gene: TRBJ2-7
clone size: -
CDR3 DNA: TGTGCCAGCAGCTTTGGGCTAGCGGTATCCTACGAGCAGTACTTC
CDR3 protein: CASSFGLAVSYEQYF

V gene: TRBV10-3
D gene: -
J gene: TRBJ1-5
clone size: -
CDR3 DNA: TGTGCCATCAGTGAGGGGGCGCACCAGCCCCAGCATTTT
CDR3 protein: CAISEGAHQPQHF